The source of this TCR beta chain is a study of T cells in Graves' hyperthyroidism and ophthalmopathy. Study in general: Staff took peripheral blood when the initial diagnosis was made, before any treatment began. Study observations and caveats: Within blood appeared most thyroid clonotypes that had expanded above 0.001.

There were TCR beta CDR3 regions amplified from RNA transcripts. The study used the HTBI primer set for a first-round RT-PCR of the TCR CDR3. TCRdb reprocessed the multiplex PCR reads with MiXCR, giving one entry per CDR3 protein. The sample consists of 250,000 to 400,000 distinct CDR3 sequences, 12% to 15% of them appearing once. This clonotype has at least ten counts. As yet, its antigen is unknown. From germline, CDR1 is LGHDT and CDR2 YNNKEL (reference sequence). V gave up 2 bases and J gave up 2 bases, with 9 bases separating them. The CDR3 has 14 residues. The study left out patients who had uncontrolled infection, other autoimmune disease, pregnancy or lactation. PBMCs were obtained from 10 ml fresh peripheral blood.

Specimen: blood. This rearrangement joins TRBV3-1 to TRBJ1-1; the D is unclear. The TCR sequence derives from a woman in her 40s with Graves' ophthalmopathy. The CDR3 region is CASSQSLTNTEAFF. CDR3 nucleotides: TGTGCCAGCAGCCAATCTCTAACCAACACTGAAGCTTTCTTT. Using reference TRBV3-1 and TRBJ1-1 for the parts outside the CDR3, the full variable domain is DTAVSQTPKYLVTQMGNDKSIKCEQNLGHDTMYWYKQDSKKFLKIMFSYNNKELIINETVPNRFSPKSPDKAHLNLHINSLELGDSAVYFCASSQSLTNTEAFFGQGTRLTVV.